These 26 T cell receptor beta chains share one sample of origin, sequenced in a study of T cell repertoires in cytomegalovirus infection. TCRdb reprocessed the reads via MiXCR and lists one record per CDR3 protein. Among approximately 990,000 distinct CDR3 sequences listed, under 40% were seen once. Antigen specificity for these receptors is unknown. Specimen: cultured CD8+ T cells from PBMCs, collected from culture after CMV antigen stimulation. These receptors were obtained from a human donor in good health (CMV status not recorded). Some clones in this sample may be carry-over from other donors' samples.

The V gene is TRBV7-2, the J gene TRBJ2-3; 7 bases fit TRBD1. V lost 1 base and J lost 6; bases outside the gene matches: 4. Per germline, CDR1 SGHTA and CDR2 FQGNSA. The length of the CDR3 is 14 residues. The DNA for the CDR3 is TGTGCCAGCAGCTTAGTTGGGGACAGCGATACGCAGTATTTT. The encoded protein is CASSLVGDSDTQYF.

This clonotype was detected many times. The chain links TRBV7-2 to TRBJ2-3, with D unclear. Germline loops: CDR1 SGHTA, CDR2 FQGNSA. Trimming took off 1 base at V and 2 bases at J, with 16 bases between the two ends. The CDR3 has 17 residues. The CDR3 reads CASSLDYQVTPTDTQYF. CDR3 coding DNA: TGTGCCAGCAGCTTAGACTATCAGGTTACCCCCACAGATACGCAGTATTTT.

This clonotype was counted a few times. The genes are TRBV7-4 and TRBJ2-7, with 7 bases fitting TRBD1. The V gene end was trimmed by 5 bases and the J gene end by 6 bases; junction bases not matched to a gene: 13. The germline V gene has CDR1 SGHVT and CDR2 SQSDAQ. This CDR3 contains 15 residues. This chain's CDR3 is CASSPPLGQLGEQYV. CDR3 bases: TGTGCCAGCAGCCCCCCACTGGGACAGCTGGGCGAGCAGTACGTC.

This clonotype was detected only a few times. The chain carries TRBV20-1 and TRBJ1-5; D is possibly TRBD1 (5 bases). This CDR3 has 14 residues. The germline V gene has CDR1 DFQATT and CDR2 SNEGSKA (reference sequence). V was cut by 6 bases and J by 1 base, with 13 bases left in between. CDR3 sequence: CSAGGVGSNQPQHF. The CDR3 DNA reads TGCAGTGCCGGGGGGGTCGGAAGCAATCAGCCCCAGCATTTT.

The chain links TRBV7-9 to TRBJ1-3, with D possibly TRBD1 on 5 matching bases. Germline V CDR1 and CDR2: SEHNR, FQNEAQ (reference sequence). The CDR3 spans 14 residues. V was cut by 11 bases and J by 4 bases, with 18 bases left in between. CDR3 bases: TGTGCCGCGGACGGGGCCGAGGGAGGAAACACCATATATTTT. Its translation is CAADGAEGGNTIYF.

In this sample, this clonotype turned up many times. The chain uses TRBV27 and TRBJ1-4; D not resolved. Germline-derived CDR1 and CDR2 are MNHEY and SMNVEV (reference sequence). The V end was cut by 3 bases, the J end by 1 base, with 6 bases between. This CDR3 contains 14 residues. The CDR3 is CASSFGGTNEKLFF. The CDR3 nucleotides read TGTGCCAGCAGTTTTGGTGGAACTAATGAAAAACTGTTTTTT.

The chain combines TRBV9 with TRBJ2-1; D is undetermined. Trimming took 4 bases from V and 4 from J, leaving 15 bases between them. The CDR3 runs to 15 residues. CDR1 and CDR2 (germline): SGDLS, YYNGEE. CDR3 residues: CASSPPEPMYNEQFF. The CDR3 region has the DNA TGTGCCAGCAGCCCCCCCGAGCCAATGTACAATGAGCAGTTCTTC.

This chain links TRBV20-1 with TRBJ1-5; TRBD1 is a possible D gene (5 bases). Trimming removed 5 bases at V and 5 bases at J, with 13 bases between. In germline, CDR1 is DFQATT, CDR2 SNEGSKA (reference sequence). This CDR3 spans 13 amino acids. The DNA of the CDR3 is TGCAGTGCTCTCGACTGGGGGGATCAGCCCCAGCATTTT. Its translation is CSALDWGDQPQHF.

This clonotype has a handful of counts. The V call is TRBV5-1, the J call TRBJ1-2; 8 bases align to TRBD1. Germline V gives CDR1 SGHRS, CDR2 YFSETQ. The CDR3 runs 15 residues. V was pared by 0 bases and J by 7 bases, with 8 bases of the junction left unmatched. The CDR3 reads CASSLEAGGEIGYTF. CDR3 DNA sequence: TGCGCCAGCAGCTTGGAGGCAGGGGGCGAGATTGGCTACACCTTC. Drawing the rest from reference TRBV5-1 and TRBJ1-2, the complete variable domain is KAGVTQTPRYLIKTRGQQVTLSCSPISGHRSVSWYQQTPGQGLQFLFEYFSETQRNKGNFPGRFSGRQFSNSRSEMNVSTLELGDSALYLCASSLEAGGEIGYTFGSGTRLTVV.

A note on this clonotype: One end of the junction varies from germline; a read error may be responsible. V and J are TRBV7-7 and TRBJ2-1; TRBD2 aligns across 11 bases. Germline lookup yields CDR1 SSHAT and CDR2 FNYEAQ (reference sequence). The CDR3 has 14 residues. The CDR3 bases are TGTGCTAGCAGCTTAGGTAGCGGGGGGGCTGAGCAGTTCTTC. Encoded protein: CASSLGSGGAEQFF.

This sequence joins TRBV9 and TRBJ2-3; maybe TRBD1 (5 bases). Germline CDR1 is SGDLS and CDR2 is YYNGEE. V was clipped by 4 bases and J by 3 bases, with 18 bases between them. This CDR3 comprises 16 residues. The chain's CDR3 is CASSTQLDRSTDTQYF. The CDR3 DNA reads as TGTGCCAGCAGCACTCAGCTCGACAGATCAACAGATACGCAGTATTTT.

This chain uses TRBV14 with TRBJ1-1, with D possibly being TRBD1 (5 bases). Germline V CDR1 and CDR2: SGHDN, FVKESK. The CDR3 runs to 15 residues. V was pared by 2 bases and J by 4 bases, with 14 bases between. The chain's CDR3 is CASSQSGRARTEAFF. The CDR3 DNA reads as TGTGCCAGCAGCCAATCTGGCAGGGCCCGCACTGAAGCTTTCTTT.

V and J are TRBV4-3 and TRBJ1-5; tentatively, D is TRBD1 (6 bases). The CDR3 extends over 17 amino acids. The V gene's germline CDR1 is LGHNA and CDR2 YSLEER. V dropped 3 bases and J dropped 5 bases, with 20 bases sitting between them. CDR3 amino acids: CASSQERDTGFDQPQHF. The CDR3 DNA follows: TGCGCCAGCAGCCAGGAACGGGACACCGGTTTTGATCAGCCCCAGCATTTT.

This clonotype occurred once. CDR3 loop: CASSLELAGTKNIQYF. DNA for the CDR3: TGTGCCAGCAGCTTAGAGCTAGCGGGGACCAAAAACATTCAGTACTTC. The rearrangement links TRBV7-8 to TRBJ2-4, with 9 bases that match TRBD2. The CDR3 runs 16 residues. J lost 2 bases, V lost 1 base, and 3 bases had no gene match. Germline V gene lookup returns CDR1 SGHVS and CDR2 FQNEAQ. Full variable domain (missing parts from reference TRBV7-8 and TRBJ2-4): GAGVSQSPRYKVAKRGQDVALRCDPISGHVSLFWYQQALGQGPEFLTYFQNEAQLDKSGLPSDRFFAERPEGSVSTLKIQRTQQEDSAVYLCASSLELAGTKNIQYFGAGTRLSVL.

V gene TRBV29-1 combines with J gene TRBJ2-1; TRBD1 aligns across 9 bases. The germline V gene has CDR1 SQVTM and CDR2 ANQGSEA. V lost 7 bases to trimming and J lost 9 bases; unmatched junction nucleotides: 7. This CDR3 comprises 12 residues. The chain's CDR3 is CSGLRQGGEQFF. CDR3 nucleotide sequence: TGCAGCGGCCTAAGACAGGGGGGTGAGCAGTTCTTC.

The chain joins TRBV7-9 to TRBJ2-1; 10 positions match TRBD1. Germline CDR1 is SEHNR and CDR2 is FQNEAQ (reference sequence). Germline trimming cut 6 bases from V and 6 bases from J; bases unmatched to any gene: 14. The CDR3 extends over 17 amino acids. The CDR3, as DNA: TGTGCCAGCAGACCACCGGGACAGGGGTTGAGGGGCAATGAGCAGTTCTTC. This translates into CASRPPGQGLRGNEQFF. Full variable domain (remainder filled in from reference TRBV7-9 and TRBJ2-1): DTGVSQNPRHKITKRGQNVTFRCDPISEHNRLYWYRQTLGQGPEFLTYFQNEAQLEKSRLLSDRFSAERPKGSFSTLEIQRTEQGDSAMYLCASRPPGQGLRGNEQFFGPGTRLTVL.

The chain joins TRBV19 to TRBJ2-7; D call uncertain. CDR1 is LNHDA and CDR2 is SQIVND in the germline V gene (reference sequence). The CDR3 consists of 14 residues. V gave up 4 bases and J gave up 7 bases, with 17 bases separating them. The CDR3 sequence is CASSTDLTLGEQYF. CDR3 nucleotides: TGTGCCAGTAGTACGGACCTGACGCTTGGTGAGCAGTACTTC.

This clonotype was observed at least ten times. The chain couples TRBV7-8 to TRBJ2-7; 8 bases agree with TRBD1. Germline V lookup: CDR1 SGHVS, CDR2 FQNEAQ. This CDR3 region has 14 residues. The junction had 10 bases not matched to a gene; V was cut back by 5 bases and J by 7 bases. This CDR3 is CASSPRNRGYEQYV. The CDR3 bases are TGTGCCAGCAGCCCTCGAAACAGGGGGTATGAGCAGTACGTC.

This clonotype was seen repeatedly, ten times or more. The CDR3 region is CASSQGLAGGQETQYF. As DNA, the CDR3 is TGTGCCAGCAGCCAAGGACTAGCGGGGGGCCAAGAGACCCAGTACTTC. This chain connects TRBV12-3 or TRBV12-4 to TRBJ2-5; 14 nucleotides align to TRBD2. The CDR3 spans 16 residues. V was clipped by 6 bases and J by 1 base; unmatched bases: 4.

The chain carries TRBV12-3 or TRBV12-4 and TRBJ2-2; 9 bases agree with TRBD1. CDR3 length equals 15 residues. The V gene end was trimmed by 6 bases and the J gene end by 4 bases; junction bases not matched to a gene: 6. CDR3 loop: CASSSQGASTGELFF. The CDR3 bases are TGTGCCAGCAGCTCACAGGGGGCGAGCACCGGGGAGCTGTTTTTT.

This clonotype was counted a few times. One end of the junction is discordant with germline, which a read error may explain. This sequence joins TRBV10-1 and TRBJ2-4; D not resolved. Germline V CDR1 and CDR2: WNHNN, SYGVQD (reference sequence). The CDR3 is 11 amino acids. Here the CDR3 reads CASSDGRVVYF. CDR3 sequence (DNA): TGCGCCAGCAGTGACGGAAGGGTGGTATATTTC.

This clonotype came up a few times. The J gene is TRBJ1-2, the V gene TRBV12-3 or TRBV12-4; possible D gene TRBD1, 6 bases. V lost 1 base and J lost 8, with 11 bases in between. This CDR3 spans 13 amino acids. The DNA of the CDR3 is TGTGCCAGCAGTTTAGAGGGGGATGGCGGCTACACCTTC. Its translation: CASSLEGDGGYTF.

The chain's CDR3 is CASSLVWTGGLINYGYTF. In DNA, the CDR3 is TGTGCCAGCAGTTTAGTCTGGACAGGCGGCCTAATTAACTATGGCTACACCTTC. The chain has TRBV27 and TRBJ1-2; 7 nucleotides match TRBD1. The CDR3 sequence is 18 residues long. Germline V gene sequence: CDR1 MNHEY, CDR2 SMNVEV (reference sequence). J was trimmed by 1 base and V by 2 bases; bases with no gene match: 13.

Regarding this clonotype: At one of its ends the junction is not consistent with the germline gene, which may arise from a read error. The V call is TRBV15, the J call TRBJ2-5, with TRBD2 as a possible D gene (5 bases). The CDR3 runs to 14 residues. Per germline, CDR1 LNHNV and CDR2 YYDKDF (reference sequence). In DNA, the CDR3 is TGTGTCACCAGCAGTACGGGAACGAAGAGATCCCAGTACTTC. The encoded protein is CVTSSTGTKRSQYF. The full variable domain, in which reference TRBV15 and TRBJ2-5 provide the parts outside the CDR3, is DAMVIQNPRYQVTQFGKPVTLSCSQTLNHNVMYWYQQKSSQAPKLLFHYYDKDFNNEADTPDNFQSRRPNTSFCFLDIRSPGLGDTAMYLCVTSSTGTKRSQYFGPGTRLLVL.

The sample holds many counts of this clonotype. The rearrangement joins TRBV7-8 to TRBJ2-1; maybe TRBD1 (5 bases). CDR3 length equals 14 residues. V was clipped by 5 bases and J by 4 bases, with 12 bases between them. CDR1 and CDR2 from the germline V gene are SGHVS and FQNEAQ. Here the CDR3 reads CASSRSGIYNEQFF. The CDR3 coding sequence is TGTGCCAGCAGCCGTTCAGGGATTTACAATGAGCAGTTCTTC.

The chain employs TRBV27 and TRBJ1-6; D gene unclear. The V end lost 1 base, the J end lost 8 bases, and 3 bases lay between the germline ends. This CDR3 contains 12 residues. Germline loops: CDR1 MNHEY, CDR2 SMNVEV (reference sequence). The CDR3 loop reads CASSLYDSPLHF. CDR3 coding DNA: TGTGCCAGCAGTTTATACGATTCACCCCTCCACTTT.